The table lists the clone carrying this TCR beta chain with a few counts. Antigen unknown. These data belong to a study of T cells after yellow fever vaccination. Overall study results and limits: Abundant clonotypes from the bulk population could contaminate FACS-sorted repertoires. Though weaker, the secondary response peaked faster, on day 5 versus 15.

The CDR3 is made up of 15 amino acids. J gave up 5 bases and V 4 bases, and 7 bases lay outside the gene matches. From germline, CDR1 is LNHNV and CDR2 YYDKDF (reference sequence). TCRdb redid the calling of the 5' RACE reads with MiXCR, one entry per CDR3 protein. The table has 450,000 to 550,000 distinct CDR3 sequences, 19% seen once. This rearrangement joins TRBV15 to TRBJ2-7; 11 nucleotides line up with TRBD2. The TCR was taken from a man younger than 40 who received the YFV17D yellow fever vaccine. Material: PBMCs, obtained 15 days after the yellow fever booster vaccination. The chain's CDR3 is CATSTLTSGINEQYF. Written as DNA, the CDR3 is TGTGCCACCAGCACTTTGACTAGCGGGATCAACGAGCAGTACTTC.